These 21 T cell receptor beta chains came from one sample sequenced in a study of blood T cell repertoires in COVID-19. Profiling relied on immunoSEQ multiplex PCR, and the TCRdb table lists in-frame clones only, not all of them. Of some 230,000 clones listed, 80% to 85% are singletons. The sample taken for sequencing was peripheral blood. The source of these receptors is a woman older than 75 with COVID-19, enrolled during active disease.

This chain uses TRBV5-1 with TRBJ2-1; 7 nucleotides agree with TRBD1. V dropped 1 base and J dropped 4; count of bases not matched to a gene: 5. Germline CDR1 reads SGHRS; CDR2 reads YFSETQ. This CDR3 is 15 amino acids long. CDR3 DNA: TGCGCCAGCAGCTTGCAGCCGGGACAGTACAATGAGCAGTTCTTC. Encoded protein: CASSLQPGQYNEQFF.

The chain combines TRBV19 with TRBJ2-2, with 13 nucleotides matching TRBD2. Germline V gene sequence: CDR1 LNHDA, CDR2 SQIVND (reference sequence). This CDR3 comprises 21 residues. V trimming: 2 bases; J trimming: 0 bases; junction bases outside the gene matches: 12. CDR3 sequence reads: CASSIRIGTSGIHPNTGELFF. As DNA, the CDR3 is TGTGCCAGTAGTATACGGATCGGGACTAGCGGGATCCACCCGAACACCGGGGAGCTGTTTTTT.

The chain is built from TRBV19 and TRBJ2-3; TRBD1 matches 7 bases. CDR1 LNHDA and CDR2 SQIVND come from the germline V gene (reference sequence). V was clipped by 3 bases and J by 1 base; unmatched bases: 4. The CDR3 is made up of 15 amino acids. CDR3: CASSISTGGTDTQYF. In nucleotides, the CDR3 is TGTGCCAGTAGTATCTCTACAGGGGGCACAGATACGCAGTATTTT.

This chain joins TRBV6-2 or TRBV6-3 and TRBJ1-6, with 8 positions matching TRBD1. V lost 4 bases to trimming and J lost 7 bases; unmatched junction nucleotides: 6. This CDR3 is built from 15 residues. The germline gives CDR1 MNHEY, CDR2 SVGEGT. The CDR3 is CASSLQGGRNSPLHF. The DNA for the CDR3 is TGTGCCAGCAGTTTACAGGGGGGACGGAATTCACCCCTCCACTTT.

This clone has more than one count but fewer than ten. The chain combines TRBV19 with TRBJ2-3, with 11 nucleotides matching TRBD2. Germline V lookup: CDR1 LNHDA, CDR2 SQIVND (reference sequence). The V segment lost 4 bases and the J segment 1 base; nucleotides outside the gene matches: 1. CDR3 length: 15 amino acids. CDR3 DNA: TGTGCCAGTAGTAAACTAGCGGGAGGCACAGATACGCAGTATTTT. It is translated as CASSKLAGGTDTQYF. The full variable domain, rest sourced from reference TRBV19 and TRBJ2-3, is DGGITQSPKYLFRKEGQNVTLSCEQNLNHDAMYWYRQDPGQGLRLIYYSQIVNDFQKGDIAEGYSVSREKKESFPLTVTSAQKNPTAFYLCASSKLAGGTDTQYFGPGTRLTVL.

This chain connects TRBV2 to TRBJ2-2, with TRBD2 as a possible D gene (7 bases). Trimming removed 7 bases at V and 6 bases at J, with 12 bases between. CDR1 is SNHLY, CDR2 FYNNEI, per germline. The CDR3 is 13 residues long. CDR3 bases: TGTGCCAGCATCCGGGGGGCGTCCGGGGAGCTGTTTTTT. Amino acid sequence: CASIRGASGELFF.

The V call is TRBV30, the J call TRBJ1-1; D is unclear. Per the germline V gene, CDR1 is GTSNPN and CDR2 is SVGIG (reference sequence). The CDR3 consists of 13 residues. V was cut by 3 bases and J by 3 bases, with 11 bases left in between. In DNA form, the CDR3 reads TGTGCCTGGAGGAGAGATCGGGACACTGAAGCTTTCTTT. It encodes CAWRRDRDTEAFF.

The chain carries TRBV7-6 and TRBJ1-2; 7 bases match TRBD1. CDR3 length: 16 amino acids. In germline, CDR1 is SGHVS, CDR2 FNYEAQ. Trimming took 5 bases from V and 6 from J; bases not matched to a gene: 15. This CDR3 is CASSPFPATGSDGYTF. The CDR3 bases are TGTGCCAGCAGCCCCTTTCCCGCGACAGGGAGCGATGGCTACACCTTC. Together with reference TRBV7-6 and TRBJ1-2, the CDR3 gives the full variable domain: GAGVSQSPRYKVTKRGQDVALRCDPISGHVSLYWYRQALGQGPEFLTYFNYEAQQDKSGLPNDRFSAERPEGSISTLTIQRTEQRDSAMYRCASSPFPATGSDGYTFGSGTRLTVV.

This clone was recorded a few times. The rearrangement joins TRBV18 to TRBJ2-2, with a possible D match to TRBD1 (6 bases). The CDR3 extends over 15 amino acids. Germline-derived CDR1 and CDR2 are KGHSH and LQKENI. The V end was cut by 0 bases, the J end by 5 bases, with 10 bases between. CDR3 nucleotides: TGTGCCAGCTCACCACCGTTTCAGGGGACCGGGGAGCTGTTTTTT. Translated, it gives CASSPPFQGTGELFF.

The CDR3 DNA follows: TGTGCCAGCAGTAAACAGGGGAGAGGGGTGAACACTGAAGCTTTCTTT. It encodes CASSKQGRGVNTEAFF. V and J are TRBV5-6 and TRBJ1-1; 7 bases line up with TRBD1. The CDR3 spans 16 residues. Unmatched junction bases numbered 10, after V lost 5 bases and J lost 0 bases. Germline V gene data show CDR1 as SGHDT and CDR2 as YYEEEE.

The chain recombines TRBV28 with TRBJ1-2; D possibly corresponds to TRBD1 (5 bases). The CDR3 length is 15 residues. Germline V CDR1 and CDR2: MDHEN, SYDVKM. Trimming shortened V by 2 bases and J by 4 bases, and 14 bases separated the two germline ends. CDR3 DNA sequence: TGTGCCAGCAGTTTACCCCTCACAGGAGTCTATGGCTACACCTTC. It encodes CASSLPLTGVYGYTF.

This sequence joins TRBV7-3 and TRBJ2-3; 7 bases are shared with TRBD2. J lost 9 bases, V lost 5 bases, and 14 bases had no gene match. The CDR3 loop spans 15 amino acids. Germline loops: CDR1 SGHTA, CDR2 FQGTGA. CDR3 residues: CASSPRASGEGTQYF. The CDR3 region has the DNA TGTGCCAGCAGCCCCCGAGCCAGCGGGGAGGGCACGCAGTATTTT. Using reference TRBV7-3 and TRBJ2-3 for the parts outside the CDR3, the full variable domain is GAGVSQTPSNKVTEKGKYVELRCDPISGHTALYWYRQSLGQGPEFLIYFQGTGAADDSGLPNDRFFAVRPEGSVSTLKIQRTERGDSAVYLCASSPRASGEGTQYFGPGTRLTVL.

This chain joins TRBV10-3 and TRBJ2-5; 13 nucleotides agree with TRBD2. The V gene end was trimmed by 4 bases and the J gene end by 5 bases; junction bases not matched to a gene: 10. Germline lookup yields CDR1 ENHRY and CDR2 SYGVKD. CDR3 length equals 17 residues. The CDR3 sequence is CAISGELAGGPQETQYF. DNA of the CDR3: TGTGCCATCAGTGGGGAACTAGCGGGGGGGCCGCAGGAGACCCAGTACTTC.

The sample holds one count of this clone. The CDR3 loop is CASSNQYEQYF. The CDR3 DNA sequence: TGTGCCAGCAGCAATCAGTACGAGCAGTACTTC. The chain uses TRBV7-8 and TRBJ2-7; D is uncertain. The germline V gene has CDR1 SGHVS and CDR2 FQNEAQ. This CDR3 has 11 amino acids. V was shortened by 5 bases and J by 4 bases, with 6 bases between the two germline ends.

The V call is TRBV19, the J call TRBJ1-1; perhaps TRBD1 as D (6 bases). Trimming shortened V by 6 bases and J by 0 bases, and 14 bases separated the two germline ends. Germline V gives CDR1 LNHDA, CDR2 SQIVND (reference sequence). The length of the CDR3 is 15 residues. The CDR3 is CASRRQADVNTEAFF. The CDR3 coding sequence is TGTGCCAGTAGAAGACAGGCCGATGTGAACACTGAAGCTTTCTTT.

The chain has TRBV19 and TRBJ1-1; 8 bases agree with TRBD1. Germline V gives CDR1 LNHDA, CDR2 SQIVND (reference sequence). The CDR3 length is 14 residues. Trimming at V came to 6 bases and at J to 7 bases, leaving 10 bases not matched to a gene. CDR3: CASSLFQGANEAFF. The DNA of the CDR3 is TGTGCCAGTAGCCTTTTTCAGGGGGCTAATGAAGCTTTCTTT.

The chain is built from TRBV9 and TRBJ2-3; 8 nucleotides match TRBD1. This CDR3 has 15 residues. CDR1 is SGDLS and CDR2 is YYNGEE in the germline V gene. V lost 2 bases and J lost 2; bases outside the gene matches: 4. CDR3 amino acids: CASSVSDRDTDTQYF. The CDR3 DNA sequence: TGTGCCAGCAGCGTCTCGGACAGGGACACAGATACGCAGTATTTT. The full variable domain, completed using reference TRBV9 and TRBJ2-3, is DSGVTQTPKHLITATGQRVTLRCSPRSGDLSVYWYQQSLDQGLQFLIQYYNGEERAKGNILERFSAQQFPDLHSELNLSSLELGDSALYFCASSVSDRDTDTQYFGPGTRLTVL.

CDR3 amino acids: CASSYSGRATGELFF. Here the CDR3 DNA reads TGTGCCAGCAGTTACTCGGGGAGAGCCACCGGGGAGCTGTTTTTT. The J gene is TRBJ2-2, the V gene TRBV6-5; D perhaps matches TRBD2 (5 bases). Germline values: CDR1 MNHEY, CDR2 SVGAGI. V was clipped by 0 bases and J by 4 bases, with 9 bases between them. The CDR3 has 15 residues.

The chain has TRBV30 and TRBJ2-1; no firm D call. Germline values: CDR1 GTSNPN, CDR2 SVGIG (reference sequence). The CDR3 is made up of 12 amino acids. V was trimmed by 0 bases and J by 9 bases, leaving 9 bases between them. The CDR3 sequence is CAWSVKLAEQFF. The CDR3 nucleotides read TGTGCCTGGAGTGTGAAGCTCGCTGAGCAGTTCTTC.

This clone was seen a handful of times. CDR3 in amino acids: CASSVGTGHRNTGELFF. CDR3 bases: TGTGCCAGCAGCGTAGGAACCGGACACAGGAACACCGGGGAGCTGTTTTTT. This chain joins TRBV9 and TRBJ2-2; TRBD1 is a possible D gene (5 bases). The CDR3 has 17 amino acids. Trimming left V 0 bases short and J 1 base short, with 13 bases between. Per the germline V gene, CDR1 is SGDLS and CDR2 is YYNGEE.

This clone was observed a handful of times. The V call is TRBV27, the J call TRBJ1-1; 9 bases are a match to TRBD1. In germline, CDR1 is MNHEY, CDR2 SMNVEV (reference sequence). The CDR3 covers 17 residues. V trimming: 8 bases; J trimming: 0 bases; junction bases outside the gene matches: 13. CDR3 nucleotide sequence: TGTGCCAGCCGGAAACAGGGGGCTCGGGTAGTGAACACTGAAGCTTTCTTT. It codes for CASRKQGARVVNTEAFF.